These 23 T cell receptor beta chains were all obtained from the same sample, sequenced in a study of blood T cells in healthy people across ages. Combining a sample-barcoded 5' primer with a J-beta primer mix, a second PCR ran for about 7 to 12 cycles. Via MiXCR, TCRdb re-called the 5' RACE reads, giving one row per CDR3 protein. This table has about 640,000 distinct CDR3 sequences, roughly three fifths appearing once. The sample taken for sequencing was blood. These TCRs come from a man aged 55 to 70 in good health.

The rearrangement joins TRBV9 to TRBJ1-1, with 8 bases identical to TRBD1. The germline V gene encodes CDR1 SGDLS and CDR2 YYNGEE. With V trimmed by 3 bases and J by 5 bases, 6 bases remained unmatched. CDR3 size: 14 residues. The CDR3 DNA reads as TGTGCCAGCAGCGCCACAGGGGGAGGAACTGAAGCTTTCTTT. It yields the protein CASSATGGGTEAFF. The full variable domain, rest sourced from reference TRBV9 and TRBJ1-1, is DSGVTQTPKHLITATGQRVTLRCSPRSGDLSVYWYQQSLDQGLQFLIQYYNGEERAKGNILERFSAQQFPDLHSELNLSSLELGDSALYFCASSATGGGTEAFFGQGTRLTVV.

This chain links TRBV4-1 with TRBJ2-5; TRBD1 agrees at 9 bases. This CDR3 comprises 16 residues. Germline V gene data show CDR1 as MGHRA and CDR2 as YSYEKL. Trimming took 4 bases from V and 11 from J; bases not matched to a gene: 17. The CDR3 reads CASSLPDRGTGNEQYF. The DNA of the CDR3 is TGCGCCAGCAGCCTACCGGACAGGGGAACGGGCAATGAGCAGTACTTC.

The chain has TRBV7-9 and TRBJ1-2; 7 nucleotides match TRBD1. The germline gives CDR1 SEHNR, CDR2 FQNEAQ (reference sequence). The V gene end was trimmed by 5 bases and the J gene end by 1 base; junction bases not matched to a gene: 7. This CDR3 is built from 15 residues. This CDR3 reads CASSLQGGYNYGYTF. The CDR3 DNA reads as TGTGCCAGCAGCCTTCAGGGGGGCTATAACTATGGCTACACCTTC.

This chain joins TRBV6-1 and TRBJ2-7; TRBD1 matches 8 bases. V was clipped by 0 bases and J by 3 bases; unmatched bases: 4. Germline V gene lookup returns CDR1 MNHNS and CDR2 SASEGT. There are 15 residues in the CDR3. CDR3 residues: CASSEAGQVDYEQYF. The CDR3 DNA reads TGTGCCAGCAGTGAAGCGGGACAGGTAGACTACGAGCAGTACTTC.

The chain joins TRBV6-5 to TRBJ2-7; tentatively, D is TRBD1 or TRBD2 (5 bases each). The CDR3 length is 15 residues. The germline V gene has CDR1 MNHEY and CDR2 SVGAGI. V lost 6 bases and J lost 2, with 17 bases in between. CDR3 nucleotide sequence: TGTGCCAGCAGCGTTTCCGGGACCACCACCTACGAGCAGTACTTC. It codes for CASSVSGTTTYEQYF.

J is TRBJ1-1 and V is TRBV29-1; D call uncertain. Looked up from germline, CDR1 is SQVTM and CDR2 is ANQGSEA. The germline V and J ends were trimmed by 7 bases and 1 base, with 10 bases remaining between them. CDR3 length: 12 residues. CDR3 in amino acids: CSGELQNTEAFF. CDR3 DNA sequence: TGCAGCGGGGAACTTCAGAACACTGAAGCTTTCTTT. Filled out from reference TRBV29-1 and TRBJ1-1, the complete variable domain reads SAVISQKPSRDICQRGTSLTIQCQVDSQVTMMFWYRQQPGQSLTLIATANQGSEATYESGFVIDKFPISRPNLTFSTLTVSNMSPEDSSIYLCSGELQNTEAFFGQGTRLTVV.

The chain couples TRBV27 to TRBJ1-2; 7 bases line up with TRBD1. The V gene's germline CDR1 is MNHEY and CDR2 SMNVEV (reference sequence). With 6 bases clipped from V and 2 bases from J, the junction kept 6 bases outside the gene matches. The CDR3 is 14 residues long. In nucleotides, the CDR3 is TGTGCCAGCAGGAGAGACAGGGTGAACTATGGCTACACCTTC. Translation gives CASRRDRVNYGYTF.

The V gene is TRBV15, the J gene TRBJ2-5, with 7 bases lining up with TRBD1. CDR3 length equals 16 residues. CDR1 and CDR2 from the germline V gene are LNHNV and YYDKDF (reference sequence). J lost 4 bases, V lost 2 bases, and 10 bases had no gene match. The CDR3 here is CATSRSGTGAVETQYF. CDR3 nucleotide sequence: TGTGCCACCAGCAGATCGGGCACAGGGGCCGTAGAGACCCAGTACTTC.

This clonotype has just one count. This chain connects TRBV20-1 to TRBJ2-3; D is uncertain. From germline, CDR1 is DFQATT and CDR2 SNEGSKA (reference sequence). V was clipped by 1 base and J by 5 bases, with 4 bases between them. The CDR3 covers 11 residues. CDR3 in DNA: TGCAGTGCTAGAGCGATAGATACGCAGTATTTT. Protein: CSARAIDTQYF.

In this sample, this clonotype turned up a few times. The chain uses TRBV5-1 and TRBJ2-1, with D possibly TRBD1 on 6 matching bases. The V end lost 0 bases, the J end lost 5 bases, and 15 bases lay between the germline ends. The germline CDR1 and CDR2 sequences are SGHRS and YFSETQ. This CDR3 has 16 amino acids. The CDR3 nucleotides read TGCGCCAGCAGCTTGGACCCAGGGGAGCCGCACAATGAGCAGTTCTTC. Amino acids: CASSLDPGEPHNEQFF.

This clonotype came up once. V and J are TRBV29-1 and TRBJ1-1; TRBD1 agrees at 9 bases. CDR1 is SQVTM and CDR2 is ANQGSEA in the germline V gene. V lost 7 bases, J lost 8 bases, and 8 bases stayed unmatched. The CDR3 consists of 12 residues. CDR3 amino acids: CSARTGEGEAFF. The CDR3 bases are TGCAGCGCTAGGACAGGGGAGGGAGAAGCTTTCTTT.

The CDR3 is CASSYTHRDTHYEQYF. CDR3 coding DNA: TGTGCCAGCAGTTACACGCACCGGGACACTCACTACGAGCAGTACTTC. V gene TRBV6-7 combines with J gene TRBJ2-7, with a tentative D call TRBD1 (6 bases). TRBV6-7 is designated an ORF whose function remains uncertain. V dropped 2 bases and J dropped 3 bases, with 17 bases sitting between them. The CDR3 is 16 amino acids.

The chain employs TRBV4-2 and TRBJ2-7, with TRBD2 matching over 9 bases. The CDR3 contains 17 residues. V gave up 0 bases and J gave up 3 bases; unmatched junction bases: 9. Germline CDR1 LGHNA, CDR2 YNFKEQ. CDR3 coding DNA: TGTGCCAGCAGCCAAGAGCAAGTTGGCGGGGGGGACTACGAGCAGTACTTC. Its translation: CASSQEQVGGGDYEQYF.

This clonotype was recorded a few times. The chain combines TRBV25-1 with TRBJ2-5; 8 nucleotides agree with TRBD1. CDR1 and CDR2 (germline): MGHDK, SYGVNS. The V gene end was trimmed by 3 bases and the J gene end by 4 bases; junction bases not matched to a gene: 7. CDR3 length equals 15 residues. CDR3 protein: CASSESGQGGETQYF. The CDR3 coding sequence is TGTGCCAGCAGTGAGTCCGGACAGGGCGGAGAGACCCAGTACTTC. Drawing the rest from reference TRBV25-1 and TRBJ2-5, the complete variable domain is EADIYQTPRYLVIGTGKKITLECSQTMGHDKMYWYQQDPGMELHLIHYSYGVNSTEKGDLSSESTVSRIRTEHFPLTLESARPSHTSQYLCASSESGQGGETQYFGPGTRLLVL.

The chain carries TRBV12-3 or TRBV12-4 and TRBJ2-7; 8 bases are shared with TRBD2. The CDR3 sequence is 14 residues long. Trimming took 3 bases from V and 10 from J; bases not matched to a gene: 11. The CDR3 here is CASSLGSGVGSQYF. The CDR3 DNA reads TGTGCCAGCAGTTTGGGTAGCGGGGTGGGGTCCCAGTACTTC.

This chain joins TRBV5-1 and TRBJ1-1; possibly TRBD1 for D (5 bases). The CDR3 consists of 17 residues. V shed 1 base and J shed 3 bases, with 19 bases lying between them. The germline gives CDR1 SGHRS, CDR2 YFSETQ. CDR3 in DNA: TGCGCCAGCAGCTTGATTGTCATGGAGTCAGGGTACACTGAAGCTTTCTTT. This gives the protein CASSLIVMESGYTEAFF.

V and J are TRBV15 and TRBJ2-7; a weak D match, TRBD2 (5 bases). The J call is in doubt because the DNA end fits TRBJ2-5 better. Germline-derived CDR1 and CDR2 are LNHNV and YYDKDF (reference sequence). The CDR3 is made up of 14 amino acids. CDR3 sequence (DNA): TGTGCCACCAGCAGCTCGACTATTGGGGAGACCCAGTACTTC. Translated, it gives CATSSSTIGETQYF.

The chain couples TRBV5-4 to TRBJ2-1; D is perhaps TRBD1 or TRBD2 (6 bases each). The CDR3 is 16 residues long. V lost 7 bases, J lost 0 bases, and 17 bases lay in between. Germline V lookup: CDR1 SGHNT, CDR2 YYREEE (reference sequence). CDR3 sequence (DNA): TGTGCCAGCGGGGGGCCCAAGCAGAGCTCCTACAATGAGCAGTTCTTC. It codes for CASGGPKQSSYNEQFF.

This rearrangement joins TRBV6-1 to TRBJ2-7; 11 bases are shared with TRBD1. CDR3 length: 15 amino acids. Trimming took 6 bases from V and 3 from J; bases not matched to a gene: 7. The germline gives CDR1 MNHNS, CDR2 SASEGT. The chain's CDR3 is CASSRPGQGVYEQYF. The DNA of the CDR3 is TGTGCCAGCAGCAGACCGGGACAGGGGGTCTACGAGCAGTACTTC.

The CDR3 sequence: CASSLAGGSSYNEQYF. Here the CDR3 DNA reads TGCGCCAGCAGCTTGGCCGGGGGGAGCTCCTACAATGAGCAGTACTTC. The chain joins TRBV5-1 to TRBJ2-1; 7 bases are a match to TRBD2. TRBJ2-7 matches the DNA end more closely, so the J call is doubtful. The CDR3 contains 16 residues. CDR1 and CDR2 (germline): SGHRS, YFSETQ.

Concerning this clonotype itself: A junction boundary mismatches the germline segment, possibly from a read error. V gene TRBV3-1 combines with J gene TRBJ2-5; tentative D call: TRBD1 (5 bases). Germline-derived CDR1 and CDR2 are LGHDT and YNNKEL (reference sequence). CDR3 length equals 13 residues. CDR3 protein: CTSSPGIQETQYF. The CDR3 DNA is TGTACCAGCAGCCCAGGGATTCAAGAGACCCAGTACTTC.

V is TRBV12-3 or TRBV12-4 and J is TRBJ1-2; TRBD1 agrees at 9 bases. CDR3 length: 14 amino acids. The ends lost 0 bases at V and 6 bases at J; junction bases unmatched: 2. The CDR3 sequence: CASSLADRGDGYTF. The DNA of the CDR3 is TGTGCCAGCAGTTTAGCCGACAGGGGGGATGGCTACACCTTC.

This clonotype was counted only a few times. The rearrangement uses TRBV2 and TRBJ2-7; 9 positions agree with TRBD1. Trimming cost V 10 bases and J 2 bases; bases outside gene matches: 3. Germline loops: CDR1 SNHLY, CDR2 FYNNEI. The CDR3 has 12 amino acids. CDR3 in amino acids: CATRQGAYEQYF. The CDR3 nucleotides read TGTGCCACCCGACAGGGGGCCTACGAGCAGTACTTC.